The 6 T cell receptor beta chains listed next were all sequenced from one sample in a study of identical twins. In TCRdb, the 5' RACE reads were re-called with MiXCR into one record per CDR3 protein. The sample contains hundreds of thousands of distinct CDR3 sequences, roughly 6% of which appear only once. Source material: naive T cells sorted from blood. The source is a man aged 18 to 35 in good health.

The sample holds a few counts of this clonotype. V and J are TRBV11-1 and TRBJ2-2; tentative D call: TRBD2 (5 bases). This CDR3 has 16 residues. The germline V and J ends were trimmed by 1 base and 1 base, with 10 bases remaining between them. The germline V gene encodes CDR1 SGHAT and CDR2 FQDESV (reference sequence). The CDR3 here is CASSLEYRGNTGELFF. CDR3 coding DNA: TGTGCCAGCAGCTTAGAGTATCGGGGGAACACCGGGGAGCTGTTTTTT.

The sample holds many counts of this clonotype. This chain joins TRBV5-1 and TRBJ2-2; no clear D. Germline CDR1 and CDR2: SGHRS and YFSETQ. The length of the CDR3 is 12 residues. Trimming left V 4 bases short and J 3 bases short, with 4 bases between. CDR3 nucleotides: TGCGCCAGCAGCATGGACACCGGGGAGCTGTTTTTT. It yields the protein CASSMDTGELFF.

The chain links TRBV7-9 to TRBJ2-1; D is perhaps TRBD1 or TRBD2 (5 bases each). The germline V gene encodes CDR1 SEHNR and CDR2 FQNEAQ (reference sequence). The CDR3 runs to 17 residues. V lost 5 bases to trimming and J lost 1 base, with 18 bases between them. Here the CDR3 reads CASSPPLRGTSYNEQFF. CDR3 bases: TGTGCCAGCAGCCCCCCCCTGAGGGGCACTTCCTACAATGAGCAGTTCTTC.

This clonotype was counted a few times. The chain combines TRBV7-3 with TRBJ2-3; D call uncertain. CDR1 is SGHTA and CDR2 is FQGTGA in the germline V gene. The V end lost 5 bases, the J end lost 1 base, and 13 bases lay between the germline ends. The CDR3 contains 15 residues. The CDR3 nucleotides are TGTGCCAGCAGCCGATCCTCGGCGGGCACAGATACGCAGTATTTT. Translated, it gives CASSRSSAGTDTQYF.

This clonotype was seen ten or more times. The V gene is TRBV5-5, the J gene TRBJ2-5; weak D call: TRBD1 (6 bases). The CDR3 totals 12 residues. V lost 3 bases, J lost 4 bases, and 7 bases lay in between. Germline CDR1 SGHKS, CDR2 YYEKEE (reference sequence). CDR3 amino acids: CASSSRGETQYF. In DNA form, the CDR3 reads TGTGCCAGCAGCTCCAGGGGAGAGACCCAGTACTTC.

The chain uses TRBV6-5 and TRBJ1-1; 11 bases are a match to TRBD1. Germline V CDR1 and CDR2: MNHEY, SVGAGI. The length of the CDR3 is 17 residues. The ends lost 2 bases at V and 5 bases at J; junction bases unmatched: 10. CDR3 bases: TGTGCCAGCAGTTACGGGGATAGGACAGGGGGCGCGACTGAAGCTTTCTTT. Translation gives CASSYGDRTGGATEAFF.